This T cell receptor beta chain was sequenced for a study of shared clonotypes between healthy human individuals. Background on the study: Per donor, CD8 memory used one plate, CD8 naive used two, CD4 memory used three and CD4 naive used three.

Regarding this clone: The antigen is undetermined.

Clones were sequenced by immunoSEQ multiplex PCR, and TCRdb holds only the in-frame ones, with some missing. The sample includes fewer than 3 million clones, roughly 92% of them seen just once. Study-wide findings and caveats: Represented diversity (both genetic and exposure-history) was limited by the small number of donors.

This CDR3 spans 19 amino acids. With 3 bases removed from V and 1 base from J, the gap between germline ends came to 24 bases. From germline, CDR1 is LNHDA and CDR2 SQIVND (reference sequence). The J gene is TRBJ2-5, the V gene TRBV19, with unresolved D. This sequence was found in a man between 18 and 29 years old in good health. Some clones in this sample may be carry-over from other donors' samples. The sequencing input was naive CD4+ T cells from PBMCs. Subset meaning: CD45RA+ positively selected. CDR3 in amino acids: CASSISSVPPLRFQETQYF. The CDR3 DNA follows: TGTGCCAGTAGTATTAGTAGTGTCCCCCCCCTTCGGTTCCAAGAGACCCAGTACTTC.